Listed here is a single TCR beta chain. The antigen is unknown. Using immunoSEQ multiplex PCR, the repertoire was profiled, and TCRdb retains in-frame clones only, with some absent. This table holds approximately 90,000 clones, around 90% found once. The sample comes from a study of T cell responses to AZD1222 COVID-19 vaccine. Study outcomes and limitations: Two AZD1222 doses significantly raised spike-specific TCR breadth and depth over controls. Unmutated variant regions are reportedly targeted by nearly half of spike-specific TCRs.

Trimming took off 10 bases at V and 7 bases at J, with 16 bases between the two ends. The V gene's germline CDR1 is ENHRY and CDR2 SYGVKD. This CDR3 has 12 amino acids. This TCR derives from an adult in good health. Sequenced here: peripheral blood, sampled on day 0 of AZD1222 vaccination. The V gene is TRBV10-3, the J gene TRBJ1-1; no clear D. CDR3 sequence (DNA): TGTGCCACATTCCCTGAAACCGGTGAAGCTTTCTTT. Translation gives CATFPETGEAFF.